Presented here are 3 T cell receptor beta chains from one specimen sequenced in a study of T cell repertoires in cytomegalovirus infection. TCRdb used MiXCR to reprocess the reads, holding one entry per CDR3 protein. Here the sample spans about 490,000 distinct CDR3 sequences, approximately 16% being singletons. Sequencing was done on a sample of CD8+ T cells from PBMCs. The receptors originated from a human donor in good health (CMV status not recorded). Some clones in this sample may be carry-over from other donors' samples.

This clonotype was counted at least ten times. The V and J genes are TRBV7-6 and TRBJ2-7; 10 bases align to TRBD2. V lost 5 bases to trimming and J lost 1 base; unmatched junction nucleotides: 5. The germline CDR1 and CDR2 sequences are SGHVS and FNYEAQ. The CDR3 runs 15 residues. CDR3 coding DNA: TGTGCCAGCAGCCCCACTAGCGGGGATTCCTACGAGCAGTACTTC. Translating it yields CASSPTSGDSYEQYF. The full variable domain, in which reference TRBV7-6 and TRBJ2-7 provide the parts outside the CDR3, is GAGVSQSPRYKVTKRGQDVALRCDPISGHVSLYWYRQALGQGPEFLTYFNYEAQQDKSGLPNDRFSAERPEGSISTLTIQRTEQRDSAMYRCASSPTSGDSYEQYFGPGTRLTVT.

This clonotype was seen many times. V usage is TRBV11-2 and J usage is TRBJ2-7, with TRBD1 matching 8 bases. Germline assignment: CDR1 SGHAT and CDR2 FQNNGV. This CDR3 contains 18 residues. Trimming at V came to 3 bases and at J to 1 base, leaving 14 bases not matched to a gene. CDR3 residues: CASSFPTLPGQASYEQYF. CDR3 coding DNA: TGTGCCAGCAGCTTCCCCACCTTACCGGGACAGGCTTCCTACGAGCAGTACTTC.

This clonotype was detected ten times or more. The gene calls are TRBV19 and TRBJ1-1; D unclear. Germline-derived CDR1 and CDR2 are LNHDA and SQIVND (reference sequence). Trimming stripped 0 bases from V and 0 bases from J, with 8 bases between. The CDR3 covers 15 residues. This CDR3 reads CASSIDPGVNTEAFF. CDR3 nucleotide sequence: TGTGCCAGTAGTATAGATCCCGGGGTGAACACTGAAGCTTTCTTT.